These 14 T cell receptor beta chains originate from one sample sequenced in a study of TIL therapy for anti-PD-1-resistant metastatic lung cancer. The libraries were made with immunoSEQ v3. Libraries were prepared by immunoSEQ multiplex PCR; TCRdb keeps only in-frame clonotypes and omits some of them. The table has around 30,000 clones, 60% to 80% seen once; the top ten hold less than 3%. Documented time point: pre-treatment sample, taken before nivolumab and TIL therapy. The sample consisted of blood, taken at baseline. These receptors originate from a woman aged 25 to 80 with non-small cell lung cancer.

This clone appeared a few times. The genes are TRBV29-1 and TRBJ1-1, with D possibly matching TRBD1 (5 bases). The CDR3 contains 13 residues. Germline V gene sequence: CDR1 SQVTM, CDR2 ANQGSEA. Trimming removed 2 bases at V and 6 bases at J, with 13 bases between. This CDR3 is CSVESGEGPEAFF. Written as DNA, the CDR3 is TGCAGCGTTGAATCGGGGGAGGGCCCTGAAGCTTTCTTT.

The chain links TRBV5-4 to TRBJ2-1, with 12 bases identical to TRBD1. The CDR3 has 15 residues. The trim removed 2 bases at V and 10 bases at J, leaving 7 bases unmatched. Germline values: CDR1 SGHNT, CDR2 YYREEE (reference sequence). The CDR3 sequence is CASSFGTGGEGEQFF. In DNA form, the CDR3 reads TGTGCCAGCAGCTTCGGGACAGGGGGCGAAGGGGAGCAGTTCTTC. Supplemented by reference TRBV5-4 and TRBJ2-1, the full variable domain reads ETGVTQSPTHLIKTRGQQVTLRCSSQSGHNTVSWYQQALGQGPQFIFQYYREEENGRGNFPPRFSGLQFPNYSSELNVNALELDDSALYLCASSFGTGGEGEQFFGPGTRLTVL.

This sequence joins TRBV10-2 and TRBJ2-7; 11 bases are a match to TRBD2. The germline CDR1 and CDR2 sequences are WSHSY and SAAADI. The CDR3 consists of 15 residues. With 10 bases clipped from V and 2 bases from J, the junction kept 10 bases outside the gene matches. The CDR3 sequence is CATLSTSGTTYEQYF. The CDR3 DNA is TGCGCCACCCTTTCGACTAGCGGGACGACCTACGAGCAGTACTTC.

The chain carries TRBV5-6 and TRBJ2-3; 7 positions agree with TRBD1. Germline V CDR1 and CDR2: SGHDT, YYEEEE. The CDR3 is 15 residues long. Trimming took 1 base from V and 4 from J; bases not matched to a gene: 6. The CDR3 sequence is CASSLTLGGPDTQYF. The CDR3 DNA sequence: TGTGCCAGCAGCTTGACTCTAGGGGGCCCAGATACGCAGTATTTT.

The gene calls are TRBV5-4 and TRBJ1-1; possibly TRBD1 for D (5 bases). The germline CDR1 and CDR2 sequences are SGHNT and YYREEE (reference sequence). There are 14 residues in the CDR3. The germline V and J ends were trimmed by 3 bases and 3 bases, with 12 bases remaining between them. Here the CDR3 DNA reads TGTGCCAGCAGCTGGTGGGACGGGGACACTGAAGCTTTCTTT. It translates to CASSWWDGDTEAFF. The full variable domain, rest sourced from reference TRBV5-4 and TRBJ1-1, is ETGVTQSPTHLIKTRGQQVTLRCSSQSGHNTVSWYQQALGQGPQFIFQYYREEENGRGNFPPRFSGLQFPNYSSELNVNALELDDSALYLCASSWWDGDTEAFFGQGTRLTVV.

The gene calls are TRBV6-6 and TRBJ2-1; 13 bases agree with TRBD2. The germline V gene encodes CDR1 MNHNY and CDR2 SVGAGI (reference sequence). Trimming at V came to 7 bases and at J to 5 bases, leaving 5 bases not matched to a gene. The CDR3 runs 15 residues. The CDR3 spells CASTNGLAGDNEQFF. The CDR3 nucleotides read TGTGCCAGCACCAACGGACTAGCGGGAGACAATGAGCAGTTCTTC.

The chain is built from TRBV7-2 and TRBJ2-3; possibly TRBD2 for D (5 bases). Germline-derived CDR1 and CDR2 are SGHTA and FQGNSA. This CDR3 spans 15 amino acids. The germline V and J ends were trimmed by 5 bases and 6 bases, with 18 bases remaining between them. CDR3 in DNA: TGTGCCAGCAGCCCGGACTCCCTTGGTACGGATACGCAGTATTTT. Amino acid sequence: CASSPDSLGTDTQYF.

The rearrangement uses TRBV6-1 and TRBJ2-6, with D unresolved. Germline assignment: CDR1 MNHNS and CDR2 SASEGT. The CDR3 sequence is 15 residues long. V was clipped by 2 bases and J by 4 bases, with 9 bases between them. The CDR3 sequence is CASSERFSGANVLTF. The CDR3 DNA reads TGTGCCAGCAGTGAACGGTTTAGCGGGGCCAACGTCCTGACTTTC.

CDR3 amino acids: CASSPPGDSLNYGYTF. As DNA, the CDR3 is TGTGCCAGCAGTCCACCCGGGGACAGCCTTAACTATGGCTACACCTTC. V is TRBV28 and J is TRBJ1-2; 7 bases line up with TRBD1. The CDR3 sequence is 16 residues long. The germline CDR1 and CDR2 sequences are MDHEN and SYDVKM. V lost 5 bases to trimming and J lost 1 base; unmatched junction nucleotides: 10.

The chain couples TRBV7-9 to TRBJ2-1; D uncertain. V lost 4 bases to trimming and J lost 13 bases, with 11 bases between them. The CDR3 loop spans 11 amino acids. CDR1 is SEHNR, CDR2 FQNEAQ, per germline (reference sequence). The CDR3 DNA is TGTGCCAGCAGCTCAGAATATACCCAGTTCTTC. Its protein is CASSSEYTQFF.

A word on this clone: Other DNA sequences in the same sample also yield this CDR3. The rearrangement joins TRBV7-9 to TRBJ1-3, with D unclear. The CDR3 has 14 amino acids. CDR1 SEHNR and CDR2 FQNEAQ come from the germline V gene (reference sequence). The V end lost 1 base, the J end lost 2 bases, and 6 bases lay between the germline ends. In DNA form, the CDR3 reads TGTGCCAGCAGCTTAGGGCAGGCTGGAAACACCATATATTTT. Protein: CASSLGQAGNTIYF. Variable domain in full (rest from reference TRBV7-9 and TRBJ1-3): DTGVSQNPRHKITKRGQNVTFRCDPISEHNRLYWYRQTLGQGPEFLTYFQNEAQLEKSRLLSDRFSAERPKGSFSTLEIQRTEQGDSAMYLCASSLGQAGNTIYFGEGSWLTVV.

The chain uses TRBV5-1 and TRBJ2-1; 8 bases map to TRBD2. Germline V gene data show CDR1 as SGHRS and CDR2 as YFSETQ. The CDR3 loop spans 16 amino acids. Germline trimming cut 1 base from V and 10 bases from J; bases unmatched to any gene: 13. DNA for the CDR3: TGCGCCAGCAGCTTGATGGCAGCAAGCGGGAGTGAAGAGCAGTTCTTC. Protein product: CASSLMAASGSEEQFF.

J is TRBJ1-4 and V is TRBV6-1; 7 bases line up with TRBD1. The CDR3 loop spans 15 amino acids. Germline trimming cut 3 bases from V and 5 bases from J; bases unmatched to any gene: 6. CDR1 MNHNS and CDR2 SASEGT come from the germline V gene. DNA of the CDR3: TGTGCCAGCAGTGAGTCGACAGGGCGGAATGAAAAACTGTTTTTT. Its protein is CASSESTGRNEKLFF.

The chain couples TRBV5-4 to TRBJ2-5; D tentatively fits TRBD1 or TRBD2 (5 bases each). The germline V gene encodes CDR1 SGHNT and CDR2 YYREEE (reference sequence). Trimming took off 0 bases at V and 5 bases at J, with 11 bases between the two ends. The CDR3 is 14 residues long. The CDR3 region is CASSLGGEGETQYF. The CDR3 nucleotides read TGTGCCAGCAGCTTGGGGGGAGAGGGGGAGACCCAGTACTTC.